Following are 17 T cell receptor beta chains from one sample sequenced in a study of cytomegalovirus exposure and HLA in healthy donors. Repertoires were generated with immunoSEQ multiplex PCR, while TCRdb's copy carries only in-frame clones and drops some. Among about 240,000 clones, about 83% were seen once, and the ten largest hold 2% to 3%. The sample comprised PBMCs. The origin of the receptors is a man younger than 35 in good health and CMV-seronegative.

The chain has TRBV5-5 and TRBJ2-1, with TRBD2 identical over 10 bases. This CDR3 has 15 residues. The ends lost 1 base at V and 10 bases at J; junction bases unmatched: 8. Germline CDR1 SGHKS, CDR2 YYEKEE (reference sequence). The DNA of the CDR3 is TGTGCCAGCAGCTTGTTGCTAGCGGGAGCCGAGGAGCAGTTCTTC. It specifies CASSLLLAGAEEQFF.

The chain is built from TRBV18 and TRBJ1-1, with unresolved D. From germline, CDR1 is KGHSH and CDR2 LQKENI. The CDR3 extends over 13 amino acids. The V gene lost 8 bases and the J gene lost 4 bases, with 14 bases spanning the gap. The CDR3 nucleotides are TGTGCCAGCAGCCCCCTGGAGGGCACTGAAGCTTTCTTT. It codes for CASSPLEGTEAFF.

The chain is built from TRBV20-1 and TRBJ2-1; perhaps TRBD2 as D (5 bases). The V end was cut by 3 bases, the J end by 5 bases, with 5 bases between. This CDR3 contains 11 residues. From germline, CDR1 is DFQATT and CDR2 SNEGSKA (reference sequence). The DNA for the CDR3 is TGCAGTGCTAGCGGGGACAATGAGCAGTTCTTC. This gives the protein CSASGDNEQFF.

The chain uses TRBV28 and TRBJ2-7; TRBD1 agrees at 10 bases. Losses at the gene ends were 6 bases for V and 6 bases for J; bases not matched to a gene: 14. Germline lookup yields CDR1 MDHEN and CDR2 SYDVKM. The CDR3 length is 16 residues. CDR3: CASSRAGTGAMFEQYF. CDR3 bases: TGTGCCAGCAGCCGAGCCGGGACAGGGGCAATGTTCGAGCAGTACTTC.

The chain has TRBV4-3 and TRBJ2-2, with TRBD1 identical over 7 bases. Germline CDR1 LGHNA, CDR2 YSLEER. Trimming took 4 bases from V and 7 from J; bases not matched to a gene: 6. This CDR3 is built from 14 residues. CDR3 region: CASSRDSGGGELFF. The DNA of the CDR3 is TGCGCCAGCAGCCGCGACTCAGGGGGCGGGGAGCTGTTTTTT.

This clone was counted once. CDR3 loop: CASTTVKTGGYGYTF. In DNA, the CDR3 is TGTGCCAGCACCACCGTAAAGACAGGGGGATATGGCTACACCTTC. The chain couples TRBV28 to TRBJ1-2; 9 nucleotides match TRBD1. The germline gives CDR1 MDHEN, CDR2 SYDVKM. Trimming took 7 bases from V and 5 from J; bases not matched to a gene: 11. The CDR3 totals 15 residues.

The J gene is TRBJ2-4, the V gene TRBV27; TRBD2 might be the D (6 bases). Per the germline V gene, CDR1 is MNHEY and CDR2 is SMNVEV (reference sequence). The CDR3 spans 14 residues. V gave up 4 bases and J gave up 8 bases, with 15 bases separating them. Here the CDR3 DNA reads TGTGCCAGCAGTTATCGCGGGGCGGCCCACATTCAGTACTTC. As protein: CASSYRGAAHIQYF.

The chain joins TRBV29-1 to TRBJ2-7; 10 bases fit TRBD1. Germline V gives CDR1 SQVTM, CDR2 ANQGSEA. This CDR3 spans 14 amino acids. With V trimmed by 6 bases and J by 5 bases, 10 bases remained unmatched. CDR3 protein: CSVGAGTGVHEQYF. The CDR3 DNA reads as TGCAGCGTCGGGGCGGGGACAGGGGTGCACGAGCAGTACTTC.

The V and J genes are TRBV7-9 and TRBJ2-4, with D possibly matching TRBD2 (5 bases). Trimming took 2 bases from V and 7 from J, leaving 6 bases between them. CDR1 is SEHNR and CDR2 is FQNEAQ in the germline V gene (reference sequence). This CDR3 is built from 12 residues. CDR3 coding DNA: TGTGCCAGCAGCTTATCGGGGAACATTCAGTACTTC. This gives the protein CASSLSGNIQYF.

The rearrangement uses TRBV28 and TRBJ1-6; D remains ambiguous. This CDR3 has 17 amino acids. The germline V gene has CDR1 MDHEN and CDR2 SYDVKM. Trimming took off 3 bases at V and 0 bases at J, with 12 bases between the two ends. CDR3 bases: TGTGCCAGCAGTTTCTTCGGAGGCAGCTCCTATAATTCACCCCTCCACTTT. It is translated as CASSFFGGSSYNSPLHF.

V and J are TRBV5-1 and TRBJ2-1, with TRBD2 matching over 14 bases. This CDR3 is built from 16 residues. The V segment lost 2 bases and the J segment 10 bases; nucleotides outside the gene matches: 8. The germline gives CDR1 SGHRS, CDR2 YFSETQ. Here the CDR3 reads CASSLAGTSGGLEQFF. The CDR3 bases are TGCGCCAGCAGCTTAGCCGGGACTAGCGGGGGCCTCGAGCAGTTCTTC.

The sample holds a few counts of this clone. The rearrangement uses TRBV7-9 and TRBJ1-1, with TRBD1 matching 7 bases. V lost 3 bases, J lost 8 bases, and 12 bases stayed unmatched. There are 15 residues in the CDR3. Germline values: CDR1 SEHNR, CDR2 FQNEAQ (reference sequence). This CDR3 is CASSLRISGTEEAFF. CDR3 DNA: TGTGCCAGCAGCTTGAGAATATCCGGGACAGAAGAAGCTTTCTTT.

The chain links TRBV4-1 to TRBJ2-7; D possibly corresponds to TRBD2 (5 bases). This CDR3 spans 17 amino acids. CDR1 is MGHRA, CDR2 YSYEKL, per germline. V was pared by 2 bases and J by 6 bases, with 23 bases between. The CDR3 nucleotides are TGCGCCAGCAGCCAAATCTGGGAGAGAGACTATCACTTCGAGCAGTACTTC. It codes for CASSQIWERDYHFEQYF.

This clone showed up just once. In nucleotides, the CDR3 is TGTGCCAGCAGTACGTTTACAGGGTCGCGGCAGCAGCCCCAGCATTTT. Translation: CASSTFTGSRQQPQHF. The V gene is TRBV27, the J gene TRBJ1-5, with D perhaps TRBD1 (6 bases). V lost 5 bases, J lost 7 bases, and 21 bases lay in between. Germline lookup yields CDR1 MNHEY and CDR2 SMNVEV (reference sequence). This CDR3 comprises 16 residues.

J is TRBJ2-2 and V is TRBV7-2; perhaps TRBD2 as D (6 bases). The CDR3 totals 13 residues. V lost 5 bases and J lost 7, with 11 bases in between. Germline values: CDR1 SGHTA, CDR2 FQGNSA. CDR3 DNA: TGTGCCAGCAGCCGGGGGAGCCTCGGGGAGCTGTTTTTT. This codes for CASSRGSLGELFF.

The chain joins TRBV5-3 to TRBJ2-2, with a possible D match to TRBD2 (5 bases). TRBV5-3 is identified as an open reading frame with a role that is uncertain. The CDR3 runs to 13 residues. The V end lost 4 bases, the J end lost 8 bases, and 12 bases lay between the germline ends. CDR3 sequence: CARSRTGLGELFF. The CDR3 DNA sequence: TGTGCCAGAAGCCGGACTGGGTTGGGGGAGCTGTTTTTT.

The rearrangement links TRBV5-1 to TRBJ2-3, with TRBD2 identical over 8 bases. CDR1 SGHRS and CDR2 YFSETQ come from the germline V gene. The trim removed 3 bases at V and 2 bases at J, leaving 5 bases unmatched. This CDR3 region has 15 residues. The DNA for the CDR3 is TGCGCCAGCAGCTCCTTAGCGGGGTACACAGATACGCAGTATTTT. As protein: CASSSLAGYTDTQYF. The variable domain in full, completed from reference TRBV5-1 and TRBJ2-3, reads KAGVTQTPRYLIKTRGQQVTLSCSPISGHRSVSWYQQTPGQGLQFLFEYFSETQRNKGNFPGRFSGRQFSNSRSEMNVSTLELGDSALYLCASSSLAGYTDTQYFGPGTRLTVL.